Each of the 15 T cell receptor beta chains below was sequenced from the same sample in a study of siplizumab effects on memory and regulatory T cells. Data came from immunoSEQ multiplex PCR; TCRdb stores just in-frame clones and leaves some out. The sample lists 100,000 or so clones, 85% to 95% occurring once. The sample was non-Treg CD4+ T cells sorted from blood. These receptors originate from a human donor in good health.

This clone was observed once. The rearrangement links TRBV4-1 to TRBJ2-5; tentatively, D is TRBD2 (6 bases). Germline-derived CDR1 and CDR2 are MGHRA and YSYEKL. This CDR3 is 14 amino acids long. V lost 0 bases to trimming and J lost 5 bases, with 10 bases between them. The CDR3 sequence is CASSQEEGRETQYF. CDR3 DNA sequence: TGCGCCAGCAGCCAAGAGGAGGGGAGGGAGACCCAGTACTTC.

CDR3: CASGPDTQYF. The CDR3 DNA is TGTGCCAGCGGACCAGATACGCAGTATTTT. The chain uses TRBV2 and TRBJ2-3; D is unresolved. Trimming shortened V by 8 bases and J by 4 bases, and 4 bases separated the two germline ends. The CDR3 length is 10 residues. The germline gives CDR1 SNHLY, CDR2 FYNNEI. Together with reference TRBV2 and TRBJ2-3, the CDR3 gives the full variable domain: EPEVTQTPSHQVTQMGQEVILRCVPISNHLYFYWYRQILGQKVEFLVSFYNNEISEKSEIFDDQFSVERPDGSNFTLKIRSTKLEDSAMYFCASGPDTQYFGPGTRLTVL.

This chain joins TRBV5-1 and TRBJ2-5; 7 nucleotides agree with TRBD1. CDR3 length: 16 residues. Germline V gene lookup returns CDR1 SGHRS and CDR2 YFSETQ. V shed 0 bases, J shed 2 bases, and the junction held 7 bases outside the gene matches. DNA for the CDR3: TGCGCCAGCAGCTTGGTAGGGGGCGTGAGGCAAGAGACCCAGTACTTC. Protein product: CASSLVGGVRQETQYF.

This chain connects TRBV9 to TRBJ2-3, with a possible D match to TRBD2 (5 bases). Germline lookup yields CDR1 SGDLS and CDR2 YYNGEE. Trimming cost V 0 bases and J 0 bases, with 14 bases left between them. This CDR3 has 17 residues. As DNA, the CDR3 is TGTGCCAGCAGCGTAGAAGCGAGGGATCCTAGCACAGATACGCAGTATTTT. It is translated as CASSVEARDPSTDTQYF.

This chain connects TRBV7-3 to TRBJ2-1, with 9 nucleotides matching TRBD2. The CDR3 is made up of 12 amino acids. V dropped 2 bases and J dropped 12; count of bases not matched to a gene: 2. Germline V CDR1 and CDR2: SGHTA, FQGTGA. The CDR3, as DNA: TGTGCCAGCAGCTTAGGTAGCGGGGGGCAGTTCTTC. Its translation: CASSLGSGGQFF.

This rearrangement joins TRBV18 to TRBJ2-3; D call uncertain. The CDR3 covers 16 residues. Germline V gives CDR1 KGHSH, CDR2 LQKENI. Trimming shortened V by 3 bases and J by 4 bases, and 17 bases separated the two germline ends. The CDR3 nucleotides are TGTGCCAGCTCACCGATTCCCCCACGGAGTGCAGATACGCAGTATTTT. Translation: CASSPIPPRSADTQYF.

The chain combines TRBV28 with TRBJ2-7; 9 bases are a match to TRBD1. This CDR3 has 14 amino acids. Germline trimming cut 6 bases from V and 2 bases from J; bases unmatched to any gene: 5. Per the germline V gene, CDR1 is MDHEN and CDR2 is SYDVKM. The DNA of the CDR3 is TGTGCCAGCAGCCTCGGGACAGGGACCTACGAGCAGTACTTC. Amino acids: CASSLGTGTYEQYF.

The V and J genes are TRBV5-4 and TRBJ2-1, with a weak D call TRBD2 (5 bases). V lost 0 bases, J lost 8 bases, and 9 bases lay in between. The germline gives CDR1 SGHNT, CDR2 YYREEE (reference sequence). This CDR3 comprises 13 residues. The CDR3 region has the DNA TGTGCCAGCAGCTTGGTCCGGGGAGATGAGCAGTTCTTC. Translated: CASSLVRGDEQFF.

The chain combines TRBV28 with TRBJ2-2; D is unclear. With 9 bases removed from V and 3 bases from J, the gap between germline ends came to 8 bases. The CDR3 extends over 12 amino acids. Germline-derived CDR1 and CDR2 are MDHEN and SYDVKM. CDR3 sequence reads: CASQVYTGELFF. Written as DNA, the CDR3 is TGTGCCAGTCAAGTATACACCGGGGAGCTGTTTTTT. Together with reference TRBV28 and TRBJ2-2, the CDR3 gives the full variable domain: DVKVTQSSRYLVKRTGEKVFLECVQDMDHENMFWYRQDPGLGLRLIYFSYDVKMKEKGDIPEGYSVSREKKERFSLILESASTNQTSMYLCASQVYTGELFFGEGSRLTVL.

The rearrangement links TRBV30 to TRBJ1-5, with D uncertain. Germline CDR1 and CDR2: GTSNPN and SVGIG (reference sequence). The CDR3 contains 13 residues. V was pared by 1 base and J by 1 base, with 5 bases between. The CDR3 sequence is CAWSEKSNQPQHF. DNA for the CDR3: TGTGCCTGGAGTGAGAAAAGCAATCAGCCCCAGCATTTT.

The V gene is TRBV2, the J gene TRBJ1-1; D ambiguous. The CDR3 loop spans 15 amino acids. Trimming took off 4 bases at V and 0 bases at J, with 12 bases between the two ends. CDR1 and CDR2 (germline): SNHLY, FYNNEI. The CDR3 DNA is TGTGCCAGCAGTGGTAACAGAAATTTGAACACTGAAGCTTTCTTT. This encodes CASSGNRNLNTEAFF. Full variable domain (remainder filled in from reference TRBV2 and TRBJ1-1): EPEVTQTPSHQVTQMGQEVILRCVPISNHLYFYWYRQILGQKVEFLVSFYNNEISEKSEIFDDQFSVERPDGSNFTLKIRSTKLEDSAMYFCASSGNRNLNTEAFFGQGTRLTVV.

This clone was seen a few times. The chain joins TRBV6-5 to TRBJ2-7; TRBD1 aligns across 10 bases. With 5 bases clipped from V and 4 bases from J, the junction kept 2 bases outside the gene matches. The CDR3 sequence is 13 residues long. CDR1 is MNHEY, CDR2 SVGAGI, per germline. As DNA, the CDR3 is TGTGCCAGCAGTCGGGACAGGGGATACGAGCAGTACTTC. Translating it yields CASSRDRGYEQYF.

V is TRBV6-5 and J is TRBJ2-5; TRBD1 matches 12 bases. V shed 8 bases, J shed 9 bases, and the junction held 13 bases outside the gene matches. The CDR3 is 15 amino acids. The germline CDR1 and CDR2 sequences are MNHEY and SVGAGI. CDR3 protein: CASQKPGQGASAQYF. For the CDR3, the DNA is TGTGCCAGCCAAAAACCGGGACAGGGGGCGTCGGCCCAGTACTTC.

The chain is built from TRBV7-6 and TRBJ2-7; 16 nucleotides align to TRBD2. This CDR3 is 15 amino acids long. Germline V gene sequence: CDR1 SGHVS, CDR2 FNYEAQ. Trimming took 3 bases from V and 5 from J; bases not matched to a gene: 1. This CDR3 reads CASSFGTSGRDEQYF. CDR3 DNA sequence: TGTGCCAGCAGCTTTGGGACTAGCGGGAGGGACGAGCAGTACTTC.

The genes are TRBV19 and TRBJ2-7; the D is unclear. Germline values: CDR1 LNHDA, CDR2 SQIVND (reference sequence). This CDR3 region has 13 residues. V lost 2 bases to trimming and J lost 3 bases, with 8 bases between them. Here the CDR3 reads CASSINYHYEQYF. CDR3 nucleotide sequence: TGTGCCAGTAGTATAAACTACCACTACGAGCAGTACTTC.